The TCR beta chain described here comes from a study of T-cell reconstitution after alpha-beta-depleted transplantation in children. Unique molecular identifiers were incorporated into the prepared TCRbeta library. TCRdb re-called the PCR reads with MiXCR, one entry per CDR3 protein. The sample yields about 640,000 distinct CDR3 sequences, 15% to 20% seen once. This clonotype was seen only a few times. The germline CDR1 and CDR2 sequences are SQVTM and ANQGSEA. This CDR3 is 13 amino acids long. J was trimmed by 4 bases and V by 4 bases; bases with no gene match: 2. The TCR sequence derives from a human donor who donated a stem cell graft to a child with acute myeloid leukemia. The source was PBMCs from the stem cell graft donor, collected from the stem cell graft. The J gene is TRBJ2-3, the V gene TRBV29-1; TRBD2 matches at 10 bases. DNA of the CDR3: TGCAGCGTTGCCACTAGCGGGGCAGATACGCAGTATTTT. It specifies CSVATSGADTQYF.